The rows below give T cell receptor beta chains drawn from one sample of a study of cytomegalovirus exposure and HLA in healthy donors. Profiling relied on immunoSEQ multiplex PCR, and the TCRdb table lists in-frame clones only, not all of them. This table has around 300,000 clones, 70% to 90% appearing once. Sequenced: PBMCs. Receptors were obtained from a woman younger than 35 in good health and CMV-seronegative. Each CDR3 is given with its conserved first and last residue. Each record gives: V gene, clone size, J gene, D gene, CDR3 protein, CDR3 DNA. A D gene is named only where the DNA matches it firmly. Clone size is shown for a subset of rows, as once, few, many or a class of expanded clone.

V gene: TRBV25-1
clone size: -
J gene: TRBJ2-7
D gene: -
CDR3 protein: CASSLTQGESSYEQYF
CDR3 DNA: TGTGCCAGCAGTTTGACCCAAGGGGAAAGCTCCTACGAGCAGTACTTC

V gene: TRBV28
clone size: -
J gene: TRBJ1-5
D gene: -
CDR3 protein: CASSFNTRGNQPQHF
CDR3 DNA: TGTGCCAGCAGTTTCAACACGAGGGGCAATCAGCCCCAGCATTTT

V gene: TRBV27
clone size: -
J gene: TRBJ2-4
D gene: TRBD1
CDR3 protein: CASSTWDRGDIQYF
CDR3 DNA: TGTGCCAGCAGTACCTGGGACAGGGGGGACATTCAGTACTTC

V gene: TRBV28
clone size: -
J gene: TRBJ2-1
D gene: -
CDR3 protein: CASIPPQSEGNNEQFF
CDR3 DNA: TGTGCCAGCATCCCTCCCCAGTCGGAGGGAAACAATGAGCAGTTCTTC

V gene: TRBV9
clone size: -
J gene: TRBJ2-3
D gene: -
CDR3 protein: CASSVGVAVSTDTQYF
CDR3 DNA: TGTGCCAGCAGCGTAGGTGTAGCGGTAAGCACAGATACGCAGTATTTT

V gene: TRBV28
clone size: -
J gene: TRBJ1-5
D gene: TRBD1
CDR3 protein: CASSSGGRGNQPQHF
CDR3 DNA: TGTGCCAGCAGTTCAGGGGGTAGGGGCAATCAGCCCCAGCATTTT

V gene: TRBV25-1
clone size: -
J gene: TRBJ1-2
D gene: -
CDR3 protein: CATQTPTPLGYTF
CDR3 DNA: TGTGCCACCCAGACTCCTACCCCACTTGGCTACACCTTC

V gene: TRBV7-2
clone size: once
J gene: TRBJ2-7
D gene: -
CDR3 protein: CASGGDTIYEQYF
CDR3 DNA: TGTGCCAGCGGGGGGGACACCATCTACGAGCAGTACTTC

V gene: TRBV10-3
clone size: -
J gene: TRBJ2-1
D gene: TRBD2
CDR3 protein: CAISEEAGGSGVEQFF
CDR3 DNA: TGTGCCATCAGTGAAGAAGCGGGAGGCTCCGGGGTTGAGCAGTTCTTC

V gene: TRBV28
clone size: -
J gene: TRBJ2-1
D gene: TRBD2
CDR3 protein: CASSKTGTSGRGREQFF
CDR3 DNA: TGTGCCAGCAGTAAGACGGGGACTAGCGGGAGAGGCCGTGAGCAGTTCTTC

V gene: TRBV18
clone size: -
J gene: TRBJ2-7
D gene: TRBD1
CDR3 protein: CASSQDRVGEQYF
CDR3 DNA: TGTGCCAGCTCTCAGGACAGGGTAGGGGAGCAGTACTTC

V gene: TRBV28
clone size: once
J gene: TRBJ1-5
D gene: -
CDR3 protein: CASITFWGPNQPQHF
CDR3 DNA: TGTGCCAGCATCACTTTTTGGGGGCCCAATCAGCCCCAGCATTTT

V gene: TRBV5-1
clone size: once
J gene: TRBJ1-2
D gene: TRBD1
CDR3 protein: CASSLQGQGAIGYGYTF
CDR3 DNA: TGCGCCAGCAGCCTCCAGGGACAGGGGGCAATTGGGTATGGCTACACCTTC

V gene: TRBV7-2
clone size: -
J gene: TRBJ2-5
D gene: -
CDR3 protein: CASSEPRQTQYF
CDR3 DNA: TGTGCCAGCAGCGAGCCCAGGCAGACCCAGTACTTC

V gene: TRBV12-5
clone size: many
J gene: TRBJ1-4
D gene: TRBD1
CDR3 protein: CASGSRGNEKLFF
CDR3 DNA: TGTGCTAGTGGCAGCAGGGGGAATGAAAAACTGTTTTTT

V gene: TRBV5-5
clone size: -
J gene: TRBJ2-5
D gene: -
CDR3 protein: CASSLMTRFHQETQYF
CDR3 DNA: TGTGCCAGCAGCTTAATGACTAGGTTTCACCAAGAGACCCAGTACTTC

V gene: TRBV6-5
clone size: -
J gene: TRBJ2-7
D gene: TRBD1
CDR3 protein: CASSYTRQGVYEQYF
CDR3 DNA: TGTGCCAGCAGTTACACGCGACAGGGGGTCTACGAGCAGTACTTC

V gene: TRBV21-1
clone size: once
J gene: TRBJ1-2
D gene: -
CDR3 protein: CASSIDRGPNYGYTF
CDR3 DNA: TGTGCCAGCAGCATCGACAGGGGACCTAACTATGGCTACACCTTC

V gene: TRBV2
clone size: -
J gene: TRBJ2-1
D gene: TRBD2
CDR3 protein: CASNRPSSGRGNEQFF
CDR3 DNA: TGTGCCAGCAACCGCCCGTCTAGCGGGAGAGGCAATGAGCAGTTCTTC

V gene: TRBV28
clone size: -
J gene: TRBJ1-5
D gene: -
CDR3 protein: CASSFFGVDQPQHF
CDR3 DNA: TGTGCCAGCAGTTTTTTCGGGGTGGATCAGCCCCAGCATTTT

V gene: TRBV28
clone size: -
J gene: TRBJ2-7
D gene: -
CDR3 protein: CASKQGARNEEQYF
CDR3 DNA: TGTGCCAGCAAACAGGGTGCCCGTAACGAGGAGCAGTACTTC

V gene: TRBV28
clone size: -
J gene: TRBJ1-2
D gene: TRBD1
CDR3 protein: CASNTPTLQGAVPNYGYTF
CDR3 DNA: TGTGCCAGCAATACCCCCACCTTACAGGGGGCTGTACCTAACTATGGCTACACCTTC

V gene: TRBV28
clone size: -
J gene: TRBJ1-1
D gene: -
CDR3 protein: CASSLKTWRTLNTEAFF
CDR3 DNA: TGTGCCAGCAGTTTAAAGACCTGGAGAACCCTGAACACTGAAGCTTTCTTT

V gene: TRBV4-1
clone size: -
J gene: TRBJ2-1
D gene: TRBD2
CDR3 protein: CASSPGGASGPNEQFF
CDR3 DNA: TGCGCCAGCAGCCCAGGAGGGGCTAGCGGGCCCAATGAGCAGTTCTTC

V gene: TRBV4-1
clone size: -
J gene: TRBJ2-5
D gene: -
CDR3 protein: CASSDRNIETQYF
CDR3 DNA: TGCGCCAGCAGCGACAGGAATATAGAGACCCAGTACTTC

V gene: TRBV9
clone size: -
J gene: TRBJ2-7
D gene: -
CDR3 protein: CASSVVPGLGEQYF
CDR3 DNA: TGTGCCAGCAGCGTAGTCCCAGGGCTGGGCGAGCAGTACTTC

V gene: TRBV21-1
clone size: -
J gene: TRBJ1-6
D gene: -
CDR3 protein: CASSYDRAIASSDNSPLHF
CDR3 DNA: TGTGCCAGCAGCTACGACAGGGCAATTGCTTCCTCTGATAATTCACCCCTCCACTTT

V gene: TRBV29-1
clone size: -
J gene: TRBJ2-1
D gene: TRBD2
CDR3 protein: CSVSGTPSNEQFF
CDR3 DNA: TGCAGCGTTAGCGGGACCCCCTCCAATGAGCAGTTCTTC

V gene: TRBV28
clone size: -
J gene: TRBJ1-1
D gene: TRBD1
CDR3 protein: CASSSGQGVRTEAFF
CDR3 DNA: TGTGCCAGCAGCTCGGGACAGGGGGTGAGGACTGAAGCTTTCTTT

V gene: TRBV28
clone size: -
J gene: TRBJ1-2
D gene: TRBD1
CDR3 protein: CASSLKGAYTF
CDR3 DNA: TGTGCCAGCAGTTTAAAGGGGGCCTACACCTTC

V gene: TRBV6-5
clone size: -
J gene: TRBJ2-2
D gene: TRBD2
CDR3 protein: CASRTSGRAFGELFF
CDR3 DNA: TGTGCCAGCAGGACTAGCGGGAGGGCTTTCGGGGAGCTGTTTTTT

V gene: TRBV30
clone size: -
J gene: TRBJ2-7
D gene: TRBD1
CDR3 protein: CAWIHPGQGPEQYF
CDR3 DNA: TGTGCCTGGATACATCCGGGACAGGGGCCCGAGCAGTACTTC

V gene: TRBV9
clone size: -
J gene: TRBJ2-1
D gene: -
CDR3 protein: CASSVGRGASYNEQFF
CDR3 DNA: TGTGCCAGCAGCGTAGGGCGGGGAGCCTCCTACAATGAGCAGTTCTTC

V gene: TRBV28
clone size: -
J gene: TRBJ1-5
D gene: -
CDR3 protein: CASSRWGAQHF
CDR3 DNA: TGTGCCAGCAGTCGCTGGGGAGCCCAGCATTTT

V gene: TRBV28
clone size: -
J gene: TRBJ1-5
D gene: TRBD1
CDR3 protein: CASSSPGTGRGGSNQPQHF
CDR3 DNA: TGTGCCAGCAGTTCCCCCGGGACAGGGAGGGGAGGAAGCAATCAGCCCCAGCATTTT

V gene: TRBV9
clone size: -
J gene: TRBJ2-7
D gene: -
CDR3 protein: CASSATGTTYEQYF
CDR3 DNA: TGTGCCAGCAGCGCGACCGGGACAACCTACGAGCAGTACTTC

V gene: TRBV27
clone size: -
J gene: TRBJ2-3
D gene: TRBD2
CDR3 protein: CASSRPLAGGVTDTQYF
CDR3 DNA: TGTGCCAGCTCCCGTCCACTAGCGGGAGGGGTCACAGATACGCAGTATTTT

V gene: TRBV14
clone size: once
J gene: TRBJ2-2
D gene: TRBD2
CDR3 protein: CASSRLAGEVRGTGELFF
CDR3 DNA: TGTGCCAGCAGCCGACTAGCGGGAGAAGTCCGAGGCACCGGGGAGCTGTTTTTT

V gene: TRBV7-9
clone size: -
J gene: TRBJ2-5
D gene: -
CDR3 protein: CASSYQGSPEETQYF
CDR3 DNA: TGTGCCAGCAGCTACCAGGGGTCACCCGAAGAGACCCAGTACTTC

V gene: TRBV27
clone size: -
J gene: TRBJ2-7
D gene: TRBD1
CDR3 protein: CASSSDRGRYEQYF
CDR3 DNA: TGTGCCAGCAGTTCAGACAGGGGCCGCTACGAGCAGTACTTC

V gene: TRBV15
clone size: -
J gene: TRBJ2-1
D gene: TRBD2
CDR3 protein: CATSRVAGGRYEQFF
CDR3 DNA: TGTGCCACCAGCAGAGTAGCGGGAGGGAGGTATGAGCAGTTCTTC

V gene: TRBV30
clone size: -
J gene: TRBJ1-1
D gene: TRBD1
CDR3 protein: CAWSGTGVNTEAFF
CDR3 DNA: TGTGCCTGGAGTGGGACAGGGGTGAACACTGAAGCTTTCTTT

V gene: TRBV7-9
clone size: -
J gene: TRBJ2-1
D gene: -
CDR3 protein: CASSYRPREEFF
CDR3 DNA: TGTGCCAGCAGCTATAGACCCCGCGAGGAGTTCTTC

V gene: TRBV7-8
clone size: -
J gene: TRBJ1-5
D gene: -
CDR3 protein: CASSLAGGFSNQPQHF
CDR3 DNA: TGTGCCAGCAGCTTAGCGGGGGGGTTTAGCAATCAGCCCCAGCATTTT

V gene: TRBV5-1
clone size: few
J gene: TRBJ2-3
D gene: -
CDR3 protein: CARSAYRAGADTQYF
CDR3 DNA: TGCGCCAGAAGCGCCTACAGGGCTGGGGCAGATACGCAGTATTTT

V gene: TRBV2
clone size: -
J gene: TRBJ1-1
D gene: -
CDR3 protein: CASRGLGGTEAFF
CDR3 DNA: TGTGCCAGCAGGGGATTGGGGGGCACTGAAGCTTTCTTT

V gene: TRBV5-4
clone size: -
J gene: TRBJ2-1
D gene: TRBD2
CDR3 protein: CASSSVRTSGVREQFF
CDR3 DNA: TGTGCCAGCAGTTCTGTAAGGACTAGCGGGGTCAGAGAGCAGTTCTTC

V gene: TRBV5-8
clone size: -
J gene: TRBJ1-2
D gene: -
CDR3 protein: CASSRRGPGGYTF
CDR3 DNA: TGTGCCAGCAGCCGTCGTGGACCGGGAGGCTACACCTTC

V gene: TRBV9
clone size: -
J gene: TRBJ2-7
D gene: -
CDR3 protein: CASSPRTATYEQYF
CDR3 DNA: TGTGCCAGCAGTCCCCGGACAGCTACCTACGAGCAGTACTTC

V gene: TRBV21-1
clone size: -
J gene: TRBJ2-7
D gene: -
CDR3 protein: CASSRSGQRAYEQYF
CDR3 DNA: TGTGCCAGCAGCAGGAGTGGACAGCGAGCCTACGAGCAGTACTTC

V gene: TRBV10-3
clone size: -
J gene: TRBJ2-1
D gene: -
CDR3 protein: CAISEYGGRLNEQFF
CDR3 DNA: TGTGCCATCAGTGAGTATGGTGGCAGACTTAATGAGCAGTTCTTC

V gene: TRBV2
clone size: -
J gene: TRBJ2-7
D gene: -
CDR3 protein: CASSRELDYEQYF
CDR3 DNA: TGTGCCAGCAGTCGGGAACTAGACTACGAGCAGTACTTC

V gene: TRBV27
clone size: -
J gene: TRBJ1-1
D gene: -
CDR3 protein: CASSFSGLNTEAFF
CDR3 DNA: TGTGCCAGCAGTTTCTCAGGCTTGAACACTGAAGCTTTCTTT

V gene: TRBV15
clone size: -
J gene: TRBJ2-2
D gene: -
CDR3 protein: CATSRALGAEELFF
CDR3 DNA: TGTGCCACCAGCAGAGCTTTAGGGGCAGAGGAGCTGTTTTTT

V gene: TRBV27
clone size: -
J gene: TRBJ1-2
D gene: -
CDR3 protein: CASSLSWEFLLGYGYTF
CDR3 DNA: TGTGCCAGCAGTTTATCCTGGGAGTTTTTATTAGGCTATGGCTACACCTTC

V gene: TRBV28
clone size: -
J gene: TRBJ2-4
D gene: -
CDR3 protein: CASNRDRAKNIQYF
CDR3 DNA: TGTGCCAGCAACAGGGATAGGGCCAAAAACATTCAGTACTTC

V gene: TRBV2
clone size: -
J gene: TRBJ2-1
D gene: TRBD1
CDR3 protein: CASMNRGLYNEQFF
CDR3 DNA: TGTGCCAGCATGAACAGGGGCCTATACAATGAGCAGTTCTTC

V gene: TRBV7-2
clone size: -
J gene: TRBJ2-7
D gene: -
CDR3 protein: CASSHYRTSEGEQYF
CDR3 DNA: TGTGCCAGCAGCCATTATAGGACCTCCGAGGGTGAGCAGTACTTC